This T cell receptor (beta chain) was sequenced in a study of shared clonotypes between healthy human individuals. Study-wide results and limits: Larger estimated richness was generally recorded for naive subsets relative to memory subsets.

For every subset, genomic DNA was evenly distributed across several immunoSEQ plates. Libraries were prepared by immunoSEQ multiplex PCR; TCRdb keeps only in-frame clonotypes and omits some of them. Here the sample spans about 2.1 million clones, 85% to 95% being singletons. The V gene's germline CDR1 is MNHEY and CDR2 SMNVEV (reference sequence). There are 16 residues in the CDR3. Trimming removed 5 bases from V and 7 bases from J, with 21 bases in between. As concerns this clone: Its cognate antigen is unknown.

Naive CD8 cells lacked CD45RO and underwent positive selection for CCR7, leaving out terminally differentiated effector memory CD45RA+ cells. The sequenced sample consisted of naive CD8+ T cells from PBMCs. This clonotype originated in a man younger than 35 in good health. Some clones in this sample may be carry-over from other donors' samples. The chain uses TRBV27 and TRBJ2-1; D may be TRBD2 (6 bases). CDR3 sequence (DNA): TGTGCCAGCAGTGCGATACTAGCTCGGGGTTTGAATGAGCAGTTCTTC. It encodes CASSAILARGLNEQFF.